This TCR beta chain was retrieved from a study of graft-versus-host responses after intestinal transplantation. About the research overall: Grafts that recipients had were multivisceral, liver-intestinal, or isolated intestinal transplants. Once they had received anti-thymocyte globulin induction, all recipients took tacrolimus and steroids for approximately 3 years. Points from the study as a whole: Some patients had graft-donor T cell macrochimerism, and their allografts showed high graft-versus-host to host-versus-graft clonal ratios. Researchers found GvH clones in recipient marrow, and some showed up first in ileum or blood.

Turning to this clone: Its specificity is unknown.

TCRdb's table, derived via immunoSEQ multiplex PCR, lists solely in-frame clones and lacks some. Of approximately 86,000 clones in the sample, about 90% were seen once. From germline, CDR1 is SGHVS and CDR2 FQNEAQ. The CDR3 is made up of 15 amino acids. Trimming removed 2 bases at V and 8 bases at J, with 16 bases between. Sequencing was performed on unstimulated CD8+ T cells sorted from spleen or lymph node cells, taken before transplant. J is TRBJ2-1 and V is TRBV7-8, with a possible D match to TRBD1 (5 bases). This TCR was sampled from a human donor who was the organ donor for an intestinal transplant. The CDR3 here is CASSLFTGFVDEQFF. CDR3 DNA sequence: TGTGCCAGCAGCTTATTTACAGGTTTCGTCGATGAGCAGTTCTTC.